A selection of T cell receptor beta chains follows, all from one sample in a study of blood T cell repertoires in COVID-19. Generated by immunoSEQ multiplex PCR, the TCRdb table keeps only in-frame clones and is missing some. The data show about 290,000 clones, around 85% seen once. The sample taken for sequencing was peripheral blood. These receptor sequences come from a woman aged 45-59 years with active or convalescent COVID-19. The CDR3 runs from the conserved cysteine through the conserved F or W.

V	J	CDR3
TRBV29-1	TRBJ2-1	CSVVDRVPLYNEQFF
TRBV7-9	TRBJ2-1	CASRDSLERSGQFF
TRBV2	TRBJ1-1	CASSGGGSTGYTEAFF
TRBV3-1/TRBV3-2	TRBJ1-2	CASSTPGVADYTF
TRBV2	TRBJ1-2	CASSESTLLSLTF
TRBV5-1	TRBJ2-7	CASSLAGGDAEQYF
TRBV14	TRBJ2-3	CASSYFAGEYTDTQYF
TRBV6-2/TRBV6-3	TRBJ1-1	CASSYSGFTEAFF
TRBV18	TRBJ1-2	CASSPLALNYGYTF
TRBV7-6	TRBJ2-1	CASSLVWRGRELYNEQFF
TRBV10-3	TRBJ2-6	CAISDREGSWDRDASGANVLTF
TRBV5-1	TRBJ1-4	CASSPAGQGAEKLFF
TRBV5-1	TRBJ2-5	CASSHYGDTRQETQYF
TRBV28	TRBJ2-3	CASSRQGPSTDTQYF
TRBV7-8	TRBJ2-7	CASSLNAGRSYEQYF
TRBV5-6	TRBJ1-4	CASSVGGTDEKLFF
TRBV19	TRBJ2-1	CASSPFQPQDEQFF
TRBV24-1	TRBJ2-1	CATSKPGTGQGNEQFF
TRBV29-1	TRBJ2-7	CSVRRTSGHEQYF
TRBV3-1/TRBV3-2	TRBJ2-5	CASRLSGSETQYF
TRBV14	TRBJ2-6	CASSQDIGQGPDIPRSGANVLTF
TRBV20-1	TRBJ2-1	CSASGVRDNEQFF
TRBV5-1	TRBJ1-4	CASSVTGVREKLFF
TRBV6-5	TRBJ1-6	CATNRDRGSPLHF
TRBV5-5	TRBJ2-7	CASSPDSTYEQYF
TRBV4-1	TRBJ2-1	CASSPNPGSGRPSRFF